These 23 T cell receptor beta chains originate from one sample sequenced in a study of blood T cell repertoires in COVID-19. The data were produced by immunoSEQ multiplex PCR, yet TCRdb's version contains in-frame clones alone and is incomplete. Found here are 40,000 to 55,000 clones, more than 85% of them singletons; the top ten hold around 5%. Sequences were obtained from peripheral blood. All receptors come from a human donor in a cohort sampled during active COVID-19.

The V call is TRBV2, the J call TRBJ2-1; 9 bases line up with TRBD2. Trimming cost V 3 bases and J 13 bases; bases outside gene matches: 16. The CDR3 runs to 16 residues. The germline V gene encodes CDR1 SNHLY and CDR2 FYNNEI. CDR3 loop: CASSDPPIVAGVRQFF. CDR3 nucleotide sequence: TGTGCCAGCAGTGACCCACCGATAGTAGCGGGAGTCCGCCAGTTCTTC.

The V call is TRBV7-9, the J call TRBJ1-2; 12 positions match TRBD1. CDR3 length equals 17 residues. Germline V gene data show CDR1 as SEHNR and CDR2 as FQNEAQ (reference sequence). Trimming removed 4 bases from V and 8 bases from J; junction bases left unmatched: 14. The CDR3 loop reads CASSSSGGTGGAGGYTF. CDR3 nucleotide sequence: TGTGCCAGCAGCTCCTCCGGTGGGACAGGGGGCGCGGGAGGCTACACCTTC.

The genes are TRBV6-1 and TRBJ2-3; D not resolved. CDR3 length equals 16 residues. CDR1 and CDR2 (germline): MNHNS, SASEGT. V lost 3 bases and J lost 0, with 13 bases in between. CDR3 residues: CASSDFAGTSTDTQYF. CDR3 sequence (DNA): TGTGCCAGCAGTGATTTCGCAGGAACTAGCACAGATACGCAGTATTTT.

The gene calls are TRBV7-6 and TRBJ2-2, with TRBD2 as a possible D gene (6 bases). Between the trimmed V and J ends, which lost 5 bases and 2 bases, there was a span of 15 bases. CDR3 length: 16 residues. Per germline, CDR1 SGHVS and CDR2 FNYEAQ. The CDR3 nucleotides are TGTGCCAGCAGCCCAAGACTAGAACGTAACACCGGGGAGCTGTTTTTT. Its protein product is CASSPRLERNTGELFF. The whole variable domain, filled in from reference TRBV7-6 and TRBJ2-2, reads GAGVSQSPRYKVTKRGQDVALRCDPISGHVSLYWYRQALGQGPEFLTYFNYEAQQDKSGLPNDRFSAERPEGSISTLTIQRTEQRDSAMYRCASSPRLERNTGELFFGEGSRLTVL.

V usage is TRBV11-2 and J usage is TRBJ2-1; 7 nucleotides agree with TRBD1. CDR3 length: 13 amino acids. V dropped 5 bases and J dropped 9; count of bases not matched to a gene: 7. Germline-derived CDR1 and CDR2 are SGHAT and FQNNGV. CDR3 DNA: TGTGCCAGCAGCCTTGACAGGGCGGGTGAGCAGTTCTTC. Translation: CASSLDRAGEQFF.

Of note for this clone: A junction end diverges from the germline sequence, so it may reflect a read error. The chain links TRBV9 to TRBJ1-6, with TRBD1 matching 10 bases. CDR1 is SGDLS, CDR2 YYNGEE, per germline. This CDR3 comprises 14 residues. The CDR3 nucleotides read TGTGCCAGCAGTGTAGACAGGGGGCGTTCACCCCTCCACTTT. It yields the protein CASSVDRGRSPLHF.

This clone appeared a few times. V is TRBV24-1 and J is TRBJ2-3, with a possible D match to TRBD1 (6 bases). Trimming left V 4 bases short and J 2 bases short, with 12 bases between. Germline V gene data show CDR1 as KGHDR and CDR2 as SFDVKD. The CDR3 length is 15 residues. The DNA of the CDR3 is TGTGCCACCAGTGAAACCCAGGGGAACACAGATACGCAGTATTTT. Translated: CATSETQGNTDTQYF.

V gene TRBV5-1 combines with J gene TRBJ2-3; D gene uncertain. The CDR3 has 15 residues. Germline CDR1 and CDR2: SGHRS and YFSETQ. V dropped 2 bases and J dropped 2 bases, with 12 bases sitting between them. This CDR3 is CASSFFDSLTDTQYF. Here the CDR3 DNA reads TGCGCCAGCAGCTTTTTTGACTCACTCACAGATACGCAGTATTTT.

V gene TRBV5-4 combines with J gene TRBJ2-1, with D possibly being TRBD2 (6 bases). The CDR3 has 15 amino acids. Trimming took 0 bases from V and 6 from J, leaving 13 bases between them. Germline V gives CDR1 SGHNT, CDR2 YYREEE (reference sequence). The CDR3 sequence is CASSLGAGPSNEQFF. The CDR3, as DNA: TGTGCCAGCAGCTTGGGAGCGGGCCCCTCCAATGAGCAGTTCTTC. The whole variable domain, filled in from reference TRBV5-4 and TRBJ2-1, reads ETGVTQSPTHLIKTRGQQVTLRCSSQSGHNTVSWYQQALGQGPQFIFQYYREEENGRGNFPPRFSGLQFPNYSSELNVNALELDDSALYLCASSLGAGPSNEQFFGPGTRLTVL.

The chain couples TRBV18 to TRBJ2-3; 14 bases agree with TRBD2. J lost 0 bases, V lost 3 bases, and 2 bases had no gene match. Per germline, CDR1 KGHSH and CDR2 LQKENI. The CDR3 has 17 residues. CDR3 coding DNA: TGTGCCAGCTCACCGAGGACTAGCGGGGGGAGCACAGATACGCAGTATTTT. Translated, it gives CASSPRTSGGSTDTQYF.

The chain combines TRBV3-1 (or the pseudogene TRBV3-2) with TRBJ2-1, with 11 bases identical to TRBD1. The V gene end was trimmed by 1 base and the J gene end by 0 bases; junction bases not matched to a gene: 8. This CDR3 spans 19 amino acids. In germline, CDR1 is LGHDT, CDR2 YNNKEL (reference sequence). The CDR3 here is CASSQVGGTGGSSYNEQFF. The CDR3 nucleotides read TGTGCCAGCAGCCAAGTTGGCGGGACAGGGGGGAGCTCCTACAATGAGCAGTTCTTC.

J is TRBJ2-6 and V is TRBV2; 10 positions match TRBD1. J was trimmed by 2 bases and V by 7 bases; bases with no gene match: 2. Germline CDR1 reads SNHLY; CDR2 reads FYNNEI. The CDR3 length is 15 residues. The CDR3 here is CASTDRGAGANVLTF. CDR3 DNA: TGTGCCAGCACGGACAGGGGGGCTGGGGCCAACGTCCTGACTTTC.

The chain has TRBV6-4 and TRBJ2-2, with D maybe TRBD1 (6 bases). CDR1 MRHNA and CDR2 SNTAGT come from the germline V gene. The CDR3 is 15 amino acids. Trimming removed 6 bases from V and 6 bases from J, with 17 bases in between. The CDR3 here is CASSGSGENSGELFF. CDR3 DNA sequence: TGTGCCAGCAGCGGGTCAGGGGAGAATTCCGGGGAGCTGTTTTTT.

The V and J genes are TRBV28 and TRBJ2-6, with D possibly matching TRBD1 (6 bases). CDR1 MDHEN and CDR2 SYDVKM come from the germline V gene. The CDR3 spans 19 residues. Trimming cost V 5 bases and J 2 bases, with 22 bases left between them. The CDR3 bases are TGTGCCAGCAGTCGATACAGGGAAAAGGACAATGCTGGGGCCAACGTCCTGACTTTC. This translates into CASSRYREKDNAGANVLTF.

This clone was seen just once. The chain combines TRBV30 with TRBJ1-5; D unclear. Trimming removed 0 bases at V and 3 bases at J, with 12 bases between. Germline loops: CDR1 GTSNPN, CDR2 SVGIG (reference sequence). The CDR3 length is 15 residues. In DNA form, the CDR3 reads TGTGCCTGGAGTGTACGGGGAGGGTTCAATCAGCCCCAGCATTTT. As protein: CAWSVRGGFNQPQHF.

The CDR3 loop reads CASSYAGDTQYF. CDR3 bases: TGTGCCAGCAGCTATGCGGGGGATACGCAGTATTTT. The chain links TRBV11-2 to TRBJ2-3; weak D call: TRBD2 (6 bases). The V gene lost 4 bases and the J gene lost 6 bases, with 8 bases spanning the gap. Germline CDR1 SGHAT, CDR2 FQNNGV. The CDR3 length is 12 residues.

The chain employs TRBV15 and TRBJ1-1; D is possibly TRBD1 (6 bases). Trimming removed 3 bases from V and 6 bases from J, with 14 bases in between. The CDR3 is 14 amino acids. Germline lookup yields CDR1 LNHNV and CDR2 YYDKDF (reference sequence). The CDR3 protein is CATSRDKQGAEAFF. The CDR3 bases are TGTGCCACCAGCAGGGACAAACAGGGCGCTGAAGCTTTCTTT.

This clone was picked up a small number of times. The genes are TRBV7-3 and TRBJ1-1; TRBD1 might be the D (6 bases). Germline CDR1 is SGHTA and CDR2 is FQGTGA. Trimming cost V 4 bases and J 1 base, with 22 bases left between them. The CDR3 contains 18 residues. Here the CDR3 reads CASSSRIDQGRRNTEAFF. The CDR3 nucleotides are TGTGCCAGCAGCTCCAGAATAGATCAGGGGCGTCGGAACACTGAAGCTTTCTTT.

This chain uses TRBV9 with TRBJ1-1; the D is unclear. The CDR3 covers 16 residues. V dropped 3 bases and J dropped 0 bases, with 15 bases sitting between them. Germline CDR1 reads SGDLS; CDR2 reads YYNGEE. The CDR3 spells CASSADSPGLNTEAFF. CDR3 nucleotide sequence: TGTGCCAGCAGCGCCGATTCTCCGGGGTTGAACACTGAAGCTTTCTTT.

V usage is TRBV9 and J usage is TRBJ2-7; tentative D call: TRBD1 (6 bases). The ends were cut back, 1 base at V and 5 bases at J, with 16 bases in the middle. This CDR3 is built from 15 residues. Looked up from germline, CDR1 is SGDLS and CDR2 is YYNGEE. CDR3 bases: TGTGCCAGCAGCGTAAACGCTGGGGGCAGCCACGAGCAGTACTTC. Its translation: CASSVNAGGSHEQYF. The full variable domain, rest sourced from reference TRBV9 and TRBJ2-7, is DSGVTQTPKHLITATGQRVTLRCSPRSGDLSVYWYQQSLDQGLQFLIQYYNGEERAKGNILERFSAQQFPDLHSELNLSSLELGDSALYFCASSVNAGGSHEQYFGPGTRLTVT.

V is TRBV7-2 and J is TRBJ1-5; D may be TRBD1 (6 bases). The CDR3 is 15 residues long. With 0 bases removed from V and 6 bases from J, the gap between germline ends came to 12 bases. Germline lookup yields CDR1 SGHTA and CDR2 FQGNSA. The CDR3 loop is CASSLAQGWGQPQHF. The CDR3 region has the DNA TGTGCCAGCAGCTTAGCACAGGGTTGGGGTCAGCCCCAGCATTTT.

This chain links TRBV5-4 with TRBJ2-7, with 10 bases fitting TRBD1. The CDR3 extends over 15 amino acids. V lost 0 bases and J lost 5; bases outside the gene matches: 5. Germline V gene lookup returns CDR1 SGHNT and CDR2 YYREEE (reference sequence). The CDR3, as DNA: TGTGCCAGCAGCTTGGGAGGACAGGGGGACAACGAGCAGTACTTC. It yields the protein CASSLGGQGDNEQYF.

The chain joins TRBV11-2 to TRBJ1-1; 7 bases are a match to TRBD1. V lost 0 bases and J lost 6; bases outside the gene matches: 1. The germline gives CDR1 SGHAT, CDR2 FQNNGV. CDR3 size: 13 residues. CDR3 sequence reads: CASSLDRGSEAFF. For the CDR3, the DNA is TGTGCCAGCAGCTTAGACAGGGGGTCTGAAGCTTTCTTT.